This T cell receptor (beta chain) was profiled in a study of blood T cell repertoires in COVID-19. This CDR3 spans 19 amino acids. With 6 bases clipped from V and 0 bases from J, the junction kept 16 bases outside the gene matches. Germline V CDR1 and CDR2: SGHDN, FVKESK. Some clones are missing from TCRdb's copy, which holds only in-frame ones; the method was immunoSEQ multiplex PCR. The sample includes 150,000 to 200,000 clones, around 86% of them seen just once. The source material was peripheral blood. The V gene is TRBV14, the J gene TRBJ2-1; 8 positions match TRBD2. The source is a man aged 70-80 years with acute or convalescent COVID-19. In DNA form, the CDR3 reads TGTGCCAGCAGTCGTCTGCCCTCGACCAGCGGGAGCTCCTACAATGAGCAGTTCTTC. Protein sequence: CASSRLPSTSGSSYNEQFF. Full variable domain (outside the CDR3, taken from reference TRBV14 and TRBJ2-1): EAGVTQFPSHSVIEKGQTVTLRCDPISGHDNLYWYRRVMGKEIKFLLHFVKESKQDESGMPNNRFLAERTGGTYSTLKVQPAELEDSGVYFCASSRLPSTSGSSYNEQFFGPGTRLTVL.